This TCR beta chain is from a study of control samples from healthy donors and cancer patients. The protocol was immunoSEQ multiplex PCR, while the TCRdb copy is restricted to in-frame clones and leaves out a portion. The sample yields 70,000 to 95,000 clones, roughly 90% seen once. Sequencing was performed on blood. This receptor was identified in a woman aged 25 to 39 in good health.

In DNA form, the CDR3 reads TGTGCCAGCAGCGTAGGGGCGGTTGACACTGAAGCTTTCTTT. Encoded protein: CASSVGAVDTEAFF. This chain joins TRBV9 and TRBJ1-1; D is unresolved. CDR3 length equals 14 residues. Trimming removed 0 bases from V and 3 bases from J, with 9 bases in between. CDR1 SGDLS and CDR2 YYNGEE come from the germline V gene.